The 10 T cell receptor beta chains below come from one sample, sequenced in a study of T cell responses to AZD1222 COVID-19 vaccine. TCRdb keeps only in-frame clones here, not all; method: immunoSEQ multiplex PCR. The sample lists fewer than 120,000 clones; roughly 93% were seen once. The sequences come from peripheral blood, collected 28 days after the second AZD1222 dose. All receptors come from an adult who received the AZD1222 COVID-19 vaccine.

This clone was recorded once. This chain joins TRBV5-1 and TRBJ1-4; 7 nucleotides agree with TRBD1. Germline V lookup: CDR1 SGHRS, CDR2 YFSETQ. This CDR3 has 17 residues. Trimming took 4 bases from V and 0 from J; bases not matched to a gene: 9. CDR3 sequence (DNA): TGCGCCAGCAGCCACTGGACAGGCACCCCAACTAATGAAAAACTGTTTTTT. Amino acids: CASSHWTGTPTNEKLFF. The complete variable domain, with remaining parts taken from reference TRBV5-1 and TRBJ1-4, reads KAGVTQTPRYLIKTRGQQVTLSCSPISGHRSVSWYQQTPGQGLQFLFEYFSETQRNKGNFPGRFSGRQFSNSRSEMNVSTLELGDSALYLCASSHWTGTPTNEKLFFGSGTQLSVL.

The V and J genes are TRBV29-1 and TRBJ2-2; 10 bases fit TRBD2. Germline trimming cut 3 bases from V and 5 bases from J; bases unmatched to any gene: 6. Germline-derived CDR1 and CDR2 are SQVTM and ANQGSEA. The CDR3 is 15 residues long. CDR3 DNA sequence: TGCAGCGTTGAGCCACTAGCGGGATTGACCGGGGAGCTGTTTTTT. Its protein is CSVEPLAGLTGELFF.

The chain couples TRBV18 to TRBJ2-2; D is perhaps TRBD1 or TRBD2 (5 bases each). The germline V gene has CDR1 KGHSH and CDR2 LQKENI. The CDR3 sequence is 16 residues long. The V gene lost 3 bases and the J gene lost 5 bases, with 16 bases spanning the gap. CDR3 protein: CASSPAGTETTGELFF. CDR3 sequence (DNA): TGTGCCAGCTCACCGGCCGGGACGGAGACTACCGGGGAGCTGTTTTTT.

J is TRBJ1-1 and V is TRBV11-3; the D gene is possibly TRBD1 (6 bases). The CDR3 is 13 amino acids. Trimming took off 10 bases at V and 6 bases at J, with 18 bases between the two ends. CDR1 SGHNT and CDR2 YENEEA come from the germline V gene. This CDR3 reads CATSEGGGSEAFF. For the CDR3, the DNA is TGTGCCACCTCTGAGGGGGGTGGGTCTGAAGCTTTCTTT. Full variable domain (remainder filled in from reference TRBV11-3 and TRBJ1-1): EAGVVQSPRYKIIEKKQPVAFWCNPISGHNTLYWYLQNLGQGPELLIRYENEEAVDDSQLPKDRFSAERLKGVDSTLKIQPAELGDSAVYLCATSEGGGSEAFFGQGTRLTVV.

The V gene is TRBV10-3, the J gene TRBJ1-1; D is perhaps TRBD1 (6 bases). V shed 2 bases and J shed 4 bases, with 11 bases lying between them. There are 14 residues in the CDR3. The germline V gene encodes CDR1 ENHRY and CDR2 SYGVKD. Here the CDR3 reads CAISENRVGTEAFF. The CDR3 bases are TGTGCCATCAGTGAGAACAGGGTAGGCACTGAAGCTTTCTTT.

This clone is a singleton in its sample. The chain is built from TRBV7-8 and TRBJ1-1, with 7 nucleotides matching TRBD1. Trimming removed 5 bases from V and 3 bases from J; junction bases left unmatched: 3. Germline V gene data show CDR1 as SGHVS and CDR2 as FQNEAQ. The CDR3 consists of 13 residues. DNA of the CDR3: TGTGCCAGCAGCAAAGACAGGGACACTGAAGCTTTCTTT. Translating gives CASSKDRDTEAFF.

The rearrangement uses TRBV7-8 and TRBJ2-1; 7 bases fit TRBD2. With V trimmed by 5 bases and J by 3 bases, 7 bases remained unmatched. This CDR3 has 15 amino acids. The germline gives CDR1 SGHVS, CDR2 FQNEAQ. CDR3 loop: CASSPGVAGYNEQFF. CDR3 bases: TGTGCCAGCAGCCCTGGGGTAGCGGGCTACAATGAGCAGTTCTTC. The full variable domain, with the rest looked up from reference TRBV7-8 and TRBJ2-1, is GAGVSQSPRYKVAKRGQDVALRCDPISGHVSLFWYQQALGQGPEFLTYFQNEAQLDKSGLPSDRFFAERPEGSVSTLKIQRTQQEDSAVYLCASSPGVAGYNEQFFGPGTRLTVL.

This CDR3 reads CASSRGQHMGPQHF. The CDR3 bases are TGTGCCAGCAGCCGGGGACAGCATATGGGGCCCCAGCATTTT. The gene calls are TRBV7-2 and TRBJ1-5, with 7 positions matching TRBD1. The trim removed 5 bases at V and 9 bases at J, leaving 10 bases unmatched. CDR1 and CDR2 from the germline V gene are SGHTA and FQGNSA. CDR3 length equals 14 residues.

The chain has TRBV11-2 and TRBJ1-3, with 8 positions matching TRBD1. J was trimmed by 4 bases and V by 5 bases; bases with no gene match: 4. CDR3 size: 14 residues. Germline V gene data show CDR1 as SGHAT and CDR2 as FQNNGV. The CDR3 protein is CASSRGQGGNTIYF. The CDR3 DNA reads TGTGCCAGCAGCCGCGGACAGGGAGGAAACACCATATATTTT.

CDR3: CAISEGQGYNEKLFF. In nucleotides, the CDR3 is TGTGCCATCAGTGAGGGACAGGGTTATAATGAAAAACTGTTTTTT. The genes are TRBV10-3 and TRBJ1-4; TRBD1 agrees at 8 bases. Germline trimming cut 2 bases from V and 4 bases from J; bases unmatched to any gene: 3. This CDR3 is built from 15 residues. CDR1 and CDR2 (germline): ENHRY, SYGVKD.